This TCR beta chain derives from a study of blood T cell repertoires in COVID-19 (TCRdb year 2020). Regarding the study in general: Samples covering the acute and convalescent phases of COVID-19 were provided by collaborators in the United States, Italy and Spain. The material from the prospective study consisted of cDNA or gDNA derived from T cells, B-cell-depleted T cells, or PBMCs. Deeply sampled blood TCRbeta repertoires from subjects exposed to, actively infected with, or recovered from COVID-19 were included in the dataset. The repertoires were released in a freely available public database meant as a resource for research on the immune response to SARS-CoV-2. The samples were drawn from the first 160 participants of the ongoing ImmuneRACE study and from 950 to 1,500 subjects provided by 6 global collaborators. Nearly every sample came with metadata listing a de-identified subject ID, COVID-19 status, age in years and sex. HLA class I and class II types, where available, came from metadata supplied by the sample provider rather than from assay-based typing.

TCRbeta CDR3 regions were amplified from genomic DNA using the immunoSEQ Assay, a bias-controlled multiplex PCR. The published analysis was carried out like this. Within the assay, amplification of reference gene primers was used to estimate how many nucleated cells each sample contained. To quantify the absolute abundance of each unique TCRbeta CDR3 rearrangement, sequence reads were collapsed and filtered. For each sample, productive Simpson clonality was calculated as the square root of Simpson's diversity index over productive rearrangements. Drawn from immuneACCESS, this table holds only the in-frame rearrangements with V and J called that TCRdb kept. Clones are partly lost; checked studies trace under half to an unresolved V gene and leave the rest unexplained. V and J calls and clone size are copied from that table; D and trimming were computed from the DNA. The sample contains 250,000 to 350,000 clones, around four fifths of them found a single time. Around 4% of the sample comes from the top ten.

CDR1 and CDR2, looked up from the germline V gene, are SGHTA and FQGNSA. Trimming takes 1 base from V and 2 bases from J, and the germline ends sit 9 bases apart. Including the terminal cysteine and phenylalanine, the CDR3 comprises 14 residues. This entry keeps only the CDR3 DNA: 42 bases, framed from base 1. Collaborating institutions collected whole blood in K2EDTA tubes following their own protocols. For TCRbeta analysis, collaborator samples were shipped as frozen whole blood, as isolated PBMCs, or as DNA extracted from either sample type. Paper-wide results and their limitations: How much clinical and demographic metadata was included differed by source and by participant, and the metadata was provided uncurated.

In regard to this clone: Its antigen is currently not known. Base qualities were left out, and no much larger clone turns up one base away.

Recombination linked TRBV7-2 to TRBJ2-7; the D segment could be TRBD2, given 5 matching bases. Sequencing used peripheral blood. This receptor was identified in a woman in her forties or fifties with active or convalescent COVID-19. The sequence in DNA is TGTGCCAGCAGCTTAGGCAGCGGACCCTACGAGCAGTACTTC. It specifies CASSLGSGPYEQYF.